The source of this TCR beta chain is a study of tumour-infiltrating T cells in Burkitt lymphoma. Study at large: This cohort included all epidemiological subtypes of Burkitt lymphoma. Productive clonality predicted overall and progression-free survival.

CDR1 and CDR2 (germline): LNHNV, YYDKDF (reference sequence). This CDR3 has 17 amino acids. V lost 0 bases and J lost 0, with 12 bases in between. This clone was seen a few times. The antigen is unknown. Study conclusions and caveats: Many Burkitt lymphoma patients shared several public clonotypes.

Data came from immunoSEQ multiplex PCR; TCRdb stores just in-frame clones and leaves some out. Seen here are fewer than 1,500 clones, roughly 14% observed once, and the top ten hold approximately 5%. The rearrangement links TRBV15 to TRBJ1-3; D ambiguous. The sequenced sample consisted of tumor tissue. This clonotype originated in a human donor with Burkitt lymphoma. The CDR3 here is CATSRDRSRSSGNTIYF. The CDR3 nucleotides are TGTGCCACCAGCAGAGATCGGAGCAGGAGCTCTGGAAACACCATATATTTT.